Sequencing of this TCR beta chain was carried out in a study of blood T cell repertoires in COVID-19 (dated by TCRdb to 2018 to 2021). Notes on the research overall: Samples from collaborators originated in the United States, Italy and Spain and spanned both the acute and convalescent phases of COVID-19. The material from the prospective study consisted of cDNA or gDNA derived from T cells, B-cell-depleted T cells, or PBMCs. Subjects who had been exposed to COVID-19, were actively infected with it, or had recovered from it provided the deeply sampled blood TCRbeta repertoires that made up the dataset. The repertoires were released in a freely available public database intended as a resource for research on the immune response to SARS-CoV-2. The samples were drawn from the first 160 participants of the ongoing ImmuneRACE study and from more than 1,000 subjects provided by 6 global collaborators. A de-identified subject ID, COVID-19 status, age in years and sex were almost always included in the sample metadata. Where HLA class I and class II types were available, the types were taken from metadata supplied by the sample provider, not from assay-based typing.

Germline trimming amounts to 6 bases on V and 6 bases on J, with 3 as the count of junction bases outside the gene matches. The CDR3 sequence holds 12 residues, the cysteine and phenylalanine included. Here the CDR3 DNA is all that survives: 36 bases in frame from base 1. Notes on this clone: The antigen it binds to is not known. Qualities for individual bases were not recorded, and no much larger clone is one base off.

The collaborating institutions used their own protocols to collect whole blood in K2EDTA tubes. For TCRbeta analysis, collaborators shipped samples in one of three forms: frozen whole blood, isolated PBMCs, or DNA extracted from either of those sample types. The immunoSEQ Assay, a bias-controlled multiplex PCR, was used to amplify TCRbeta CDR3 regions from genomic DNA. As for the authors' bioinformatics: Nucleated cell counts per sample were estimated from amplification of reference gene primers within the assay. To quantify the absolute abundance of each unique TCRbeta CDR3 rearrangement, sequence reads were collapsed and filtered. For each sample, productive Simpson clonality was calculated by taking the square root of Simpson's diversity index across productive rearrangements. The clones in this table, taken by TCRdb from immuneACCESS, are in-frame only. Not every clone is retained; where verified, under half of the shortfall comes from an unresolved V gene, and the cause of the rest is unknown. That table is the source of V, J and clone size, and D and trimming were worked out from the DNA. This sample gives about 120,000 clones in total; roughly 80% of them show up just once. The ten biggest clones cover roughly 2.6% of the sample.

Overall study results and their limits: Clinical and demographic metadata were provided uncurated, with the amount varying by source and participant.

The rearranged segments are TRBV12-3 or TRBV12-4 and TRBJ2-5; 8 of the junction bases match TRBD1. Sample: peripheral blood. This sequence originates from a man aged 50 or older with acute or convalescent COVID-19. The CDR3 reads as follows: CASSGQGQTQYF. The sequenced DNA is TGTGCCAGCAGCGGACAGGGCCAGACCCAGTACTTC.